This T cell receptor (beta chain) is drawn from a study of blood T cell repertoires in COVID-19. Study-level background: Some COVID-19 samples were acute and others convalescent; all came from the United States, Italy and Spain. T cells, B-cell-depleted T cells, or PBMCs supplied cDNA or gDNA.

Some clones are missing from TCRdb's copy, which holds only in-frame ones; the method was immunoSEQ multiplex PCR. The sample contains about 55,000 clones, 90% of which appear only once. The germline V and J ends were trimmed by 1 base and 7 bases, with 7 bases remaining between them. The CDR3 is made up of 13 amino acids. Germline CDR1 reads KGHSH; CDR2 reads LQKENI. This receptor was taken from a human donor with active COVID-19. The donor label of this sample is uncertain. Sequencing used peripheral blood. The chain has TRBV18 and TRBJ2-2; a weak D match, TRBD2 (5 bases). As DNA, the CDR3 is TGTGCCAGCTCACCACTCCGGGACGGGGAGCTGTTTTTT. Amino acids: CASSPLRDGELFF.